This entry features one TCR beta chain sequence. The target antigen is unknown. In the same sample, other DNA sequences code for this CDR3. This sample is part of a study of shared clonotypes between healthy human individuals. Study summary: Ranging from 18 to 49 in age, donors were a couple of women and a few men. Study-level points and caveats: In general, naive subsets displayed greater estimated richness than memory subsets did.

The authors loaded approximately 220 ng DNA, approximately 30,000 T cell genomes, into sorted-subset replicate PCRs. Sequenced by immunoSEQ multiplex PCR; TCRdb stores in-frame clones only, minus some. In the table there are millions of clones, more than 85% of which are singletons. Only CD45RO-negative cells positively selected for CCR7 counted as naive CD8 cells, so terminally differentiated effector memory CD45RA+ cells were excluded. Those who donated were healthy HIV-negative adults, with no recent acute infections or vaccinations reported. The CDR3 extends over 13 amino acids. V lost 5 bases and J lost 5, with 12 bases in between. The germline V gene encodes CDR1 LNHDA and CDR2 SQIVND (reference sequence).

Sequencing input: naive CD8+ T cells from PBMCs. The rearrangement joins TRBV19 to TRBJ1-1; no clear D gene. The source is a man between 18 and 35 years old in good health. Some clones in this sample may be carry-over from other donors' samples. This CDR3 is CASSDGTATEAFF. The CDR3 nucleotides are TGTGCCAGTAGTGACGGAACGGCGACTGAAGCTTTCTTT.